The T cell receptor (beta chain) under discussion was sequenced for a study of blood T cell repertoires in COVID-19. At the level of the study: The United States, Italy and Spain provided the acute and convalescent COVID-19 samples. Sample material is recorded as cDNA or gDNA derived from T cells, B-cell-depleted T cells, or PBMCs.

Source study methods: Counts of nucleated cells, estimated from reference gene primer amplification, were obtained. Measured with immunoSEQ multiplex PCR; TCRdb has only the in-frame clones, and not every one. V, J and clone size reflect that table, while D and trimming were determined from the DNA. The table records tens of thousands of clones, 88% of them present only once. Germline loops: CDR1 SGDLS, CDR2 YYNGEE. Unmatched junction bases numbered 2, after V lost 2 bases and J lost 0 bases. The CDR3 totals 15 residues. This clonotype was obtained from a man aged 70 or older with acute or convalescent COVID-19. Sequencing was performed on peripheral blood. The chain is built from TRBV9 and TRBJ2-7; 10 bases agree with TRBD1. CDR3 sequence (DNA): TGTGCCAGCAGCGTCGGGACAGGGGCCTCCTACGAGCAGTACTTC. Translation gives CASSVGTGASYEQYF.